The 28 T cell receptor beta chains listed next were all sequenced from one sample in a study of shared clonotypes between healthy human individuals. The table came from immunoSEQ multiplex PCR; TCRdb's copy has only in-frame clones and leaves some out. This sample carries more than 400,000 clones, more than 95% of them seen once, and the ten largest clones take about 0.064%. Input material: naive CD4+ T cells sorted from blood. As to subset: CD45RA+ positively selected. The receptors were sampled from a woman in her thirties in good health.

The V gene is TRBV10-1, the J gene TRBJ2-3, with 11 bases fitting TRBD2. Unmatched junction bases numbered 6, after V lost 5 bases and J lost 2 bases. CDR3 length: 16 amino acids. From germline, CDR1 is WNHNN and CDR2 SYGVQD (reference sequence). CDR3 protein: CASSLGLAGITDTQYF. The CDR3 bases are TGCGCCAGCAGTCTTGGACTAGCGGGCATCACAGATACGCAGTATTTT.

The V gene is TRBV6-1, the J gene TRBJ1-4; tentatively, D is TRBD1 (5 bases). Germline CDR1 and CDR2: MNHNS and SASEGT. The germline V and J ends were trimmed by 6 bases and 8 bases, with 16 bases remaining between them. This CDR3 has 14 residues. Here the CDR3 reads CASSDGTALEKLFF. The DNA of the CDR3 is TGTGCCAGCAGCGACGGGACTGCCTTGGAAAAACTGTTTTTT.

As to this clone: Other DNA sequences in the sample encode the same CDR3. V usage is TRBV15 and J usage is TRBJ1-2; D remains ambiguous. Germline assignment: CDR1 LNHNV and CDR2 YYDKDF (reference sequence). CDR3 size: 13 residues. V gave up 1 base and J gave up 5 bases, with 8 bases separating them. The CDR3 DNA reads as TGTGCCACCAGCAGAGTGTCGGGATATGGCTACACCTTC. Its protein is CATSRVSGYGYTF.

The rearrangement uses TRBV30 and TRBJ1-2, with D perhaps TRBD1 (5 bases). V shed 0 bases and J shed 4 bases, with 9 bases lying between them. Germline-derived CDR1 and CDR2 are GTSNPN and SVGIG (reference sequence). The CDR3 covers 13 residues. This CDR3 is CAWSVGPPYGYTF. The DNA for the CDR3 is TGTGCCTGGAGTGTGGGACCACCCTATGGCTACACCTTC. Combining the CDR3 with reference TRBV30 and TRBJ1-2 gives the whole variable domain SQTIHQWPATLVQPVGSPLSLECTVEGTSNPNLYWYRQAAGRGLQLLFYSVGIGQISSEVPQNLSASRPQDRQFILSSKKLLLSDSGFYLCAWSVGPPYGYTFGSGTRLTVV.

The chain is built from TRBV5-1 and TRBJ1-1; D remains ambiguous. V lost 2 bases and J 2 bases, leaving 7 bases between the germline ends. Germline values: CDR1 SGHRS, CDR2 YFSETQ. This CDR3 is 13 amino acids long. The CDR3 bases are TGCGCCAGCAGCTTTTGGCGAAACACTGAAGCTTTCTTT. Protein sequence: CASSFWRNTEAFF.

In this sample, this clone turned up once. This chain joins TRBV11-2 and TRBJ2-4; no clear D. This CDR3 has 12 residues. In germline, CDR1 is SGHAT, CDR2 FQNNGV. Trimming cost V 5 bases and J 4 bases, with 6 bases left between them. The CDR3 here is CASSPGKNIQYF. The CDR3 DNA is TGTGCCAGCAGCCCCGGTAAAAACATTCAGTACTTC.

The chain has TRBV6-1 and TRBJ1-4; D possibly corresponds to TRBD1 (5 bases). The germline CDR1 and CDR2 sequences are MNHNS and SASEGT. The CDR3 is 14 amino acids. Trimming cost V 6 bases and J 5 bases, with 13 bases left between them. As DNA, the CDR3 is TGTGCCAGCAGCCAGGGACGTACGAATGAAAAACTGTTTTTT. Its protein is CASSQGRTNEKLFF.

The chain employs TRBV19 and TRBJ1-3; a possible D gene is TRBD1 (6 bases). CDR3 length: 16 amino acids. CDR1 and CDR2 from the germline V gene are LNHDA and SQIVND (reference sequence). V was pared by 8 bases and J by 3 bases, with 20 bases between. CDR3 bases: TGTGCCAGTGGGAGAGGACAGCAAGAACTTGGAAACACCATATATTTT. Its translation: CASGRGQQELGNTIYF.

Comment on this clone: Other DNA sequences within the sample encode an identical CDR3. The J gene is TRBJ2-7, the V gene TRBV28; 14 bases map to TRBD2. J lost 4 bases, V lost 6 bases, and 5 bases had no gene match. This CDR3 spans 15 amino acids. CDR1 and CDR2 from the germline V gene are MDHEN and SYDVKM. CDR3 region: CASSRGTSGRYEQYF. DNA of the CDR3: TGTGCCAGCAGCCGGGGGACTAGCGGGAGATACGAGCAGTACTTC.

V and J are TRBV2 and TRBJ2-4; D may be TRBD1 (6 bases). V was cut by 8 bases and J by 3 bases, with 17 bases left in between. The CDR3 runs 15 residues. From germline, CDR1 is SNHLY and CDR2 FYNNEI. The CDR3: CASRKQGDVKNIQYF. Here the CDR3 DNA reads TGTGCCAGCCGGAAACAGGGAGACGTCAAAAACATTCAGTACTTC.

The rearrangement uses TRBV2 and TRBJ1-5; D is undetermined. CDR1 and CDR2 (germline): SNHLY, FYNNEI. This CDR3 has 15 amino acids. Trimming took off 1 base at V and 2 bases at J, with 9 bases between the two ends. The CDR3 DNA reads TGTGCCAGCAGTGAAGGGAATTATCGCAATCAGCCCCAGCATTTT. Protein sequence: CASSEGNYRNQPQHF.

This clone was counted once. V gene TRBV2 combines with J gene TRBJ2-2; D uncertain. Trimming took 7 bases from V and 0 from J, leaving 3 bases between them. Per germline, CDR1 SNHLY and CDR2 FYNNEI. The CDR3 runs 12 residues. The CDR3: CASKANTGELFF. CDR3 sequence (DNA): TGTGCCAGCAAGGCGAACACCGGGGAGCTGTTTTTT.

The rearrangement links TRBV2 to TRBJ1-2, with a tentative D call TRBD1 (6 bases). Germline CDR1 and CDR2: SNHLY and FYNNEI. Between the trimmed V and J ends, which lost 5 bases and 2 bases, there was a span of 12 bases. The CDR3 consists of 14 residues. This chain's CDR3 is CASSTTGKNYGYTF. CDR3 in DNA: TGTGCCAGCAGTACGACAGGAAAAAACTATGGCTACACCTTC. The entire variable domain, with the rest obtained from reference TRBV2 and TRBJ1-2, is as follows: EPEVTQTPSHQVTQMGQEVILRCVPISNHLYFYWYRQILGQKVEFLVSFYNNEISEKSEIFDDQFSVERPDGSNFTLKIRSTKLEDSAMYFCASSTTGKNYGYTFGSGTRLTVV.

The CDR3 is CASSLVVGTGGTDTQYF. The CDR3 region has the DNA TGTGCCAGCAGCTTAGTGGTAGGGACAGGGGGGACAGATACGCAGTATTTT. This sequence joins TRBV7-9 and TRBJ2-3, with 11 positions matching TRBD1. Germline V gives CDR1 SEHNR, CDR2 FQNEAQ (reference sequence). V was clipped by 1 base and J by 3 bases; unmatched bases: 6. The CDR3 contains 17 residues.

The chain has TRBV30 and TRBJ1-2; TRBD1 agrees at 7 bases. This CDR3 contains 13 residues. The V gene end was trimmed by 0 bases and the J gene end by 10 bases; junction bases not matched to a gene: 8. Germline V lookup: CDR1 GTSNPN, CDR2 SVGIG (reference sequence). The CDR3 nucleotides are TGTGCCTGGAGTGTACGCCAGGGGGTTAACTACACCTTC. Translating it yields CAWSVRQGVNYTF.

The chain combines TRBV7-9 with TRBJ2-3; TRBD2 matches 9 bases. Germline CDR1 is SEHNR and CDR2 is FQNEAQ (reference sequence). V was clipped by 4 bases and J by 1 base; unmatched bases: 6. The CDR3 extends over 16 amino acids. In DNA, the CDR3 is TGTGCCAGCAGCTACCTAGCGGGACCAGGCACAGATACGCAGTATTTT. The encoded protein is CASSYLAGPGTDTQYF.

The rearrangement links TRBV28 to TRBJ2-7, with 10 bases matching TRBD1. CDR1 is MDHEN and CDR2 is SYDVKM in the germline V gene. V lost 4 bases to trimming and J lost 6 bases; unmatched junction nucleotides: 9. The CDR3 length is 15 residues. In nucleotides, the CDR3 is TGTGCCAGCAGTTCCCCTGGGACAGGGGAGGGCGAGCAGTACTTC. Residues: CASSSPGTGEGEQYF.

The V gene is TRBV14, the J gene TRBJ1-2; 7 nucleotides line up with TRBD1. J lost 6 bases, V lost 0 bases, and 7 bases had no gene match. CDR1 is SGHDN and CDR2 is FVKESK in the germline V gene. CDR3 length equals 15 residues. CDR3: CASSQDYRGSDGYTF. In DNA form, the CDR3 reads TGTGCCAGCAGCCAAGATTACAGGGGAAGTGATGGCTACACCTTC. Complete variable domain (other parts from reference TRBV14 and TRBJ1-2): EAGVTQFPSHSVIEKGQTVTLRCDPISGHDNLYWYRRVMGKEIKFLLHFVKESKQDESGMPNNRFLAERTGGTYSTLKVQPAELEDSGVYFCASSQDYRGSDGYTFGSGTRLTVV.

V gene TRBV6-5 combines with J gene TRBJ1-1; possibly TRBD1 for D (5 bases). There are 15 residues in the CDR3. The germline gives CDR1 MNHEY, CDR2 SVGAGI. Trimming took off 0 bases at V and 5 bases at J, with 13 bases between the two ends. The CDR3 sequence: CASSYSGAARTEAFF. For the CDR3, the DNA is TGTGCCAGCAGTTACTCAGGGGCGGCTAGGACTGAAGCTTTCTTT.

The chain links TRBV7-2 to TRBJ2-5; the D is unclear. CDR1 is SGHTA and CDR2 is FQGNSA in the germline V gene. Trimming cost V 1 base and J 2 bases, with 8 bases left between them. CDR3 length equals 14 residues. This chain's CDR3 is CASSLVPRQETQYF. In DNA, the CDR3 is TGTGCCAGCAGCTTAGTCCCCAGGCAAGAGACCCAGTACTTC.

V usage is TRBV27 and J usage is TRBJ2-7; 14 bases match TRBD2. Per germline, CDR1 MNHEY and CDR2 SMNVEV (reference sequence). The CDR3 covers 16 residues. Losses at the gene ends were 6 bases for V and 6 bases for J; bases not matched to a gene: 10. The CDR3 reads CASSLLTSGRDGEQYF. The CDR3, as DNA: TGTGCCAGCAGCCTACTGACTAGCGGGAGGGATGGCGAGCAGTACTTC.

CDR3 region: CASSEASVSVPTEAFF. The DNA of the CDR3 is TGTGCCAGCAGTGAAGCCAGTGTCAGCGTTCCCACTGAAGCTTTCTTT. The rearrangement links TRBV2 to TRBJ1-1; D ambiguous. This CDR3 comprises 16 residues. Germline V gene sequence: CDR1 SNHLY, CDR2 FYNNEI. V lost 0 bases, J lost 4 bases, and 15 bases lay in between.

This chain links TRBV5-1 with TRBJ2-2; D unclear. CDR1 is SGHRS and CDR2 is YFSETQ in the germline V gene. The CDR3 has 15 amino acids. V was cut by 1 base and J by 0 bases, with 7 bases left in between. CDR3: CASSLSFANTGELFF. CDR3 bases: TGCGCCAGCAGCTTGTCTTTCGCGAACACCGGGGAGCTGTTTTTT.

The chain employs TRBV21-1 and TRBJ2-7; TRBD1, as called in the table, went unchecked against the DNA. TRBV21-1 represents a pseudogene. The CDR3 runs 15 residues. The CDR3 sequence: CASSSRTGGFYEQYF. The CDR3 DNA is TGTGCCAGCAGCTCCCGGACAGGGGGCTTTTACGAGCAGTACTTC.

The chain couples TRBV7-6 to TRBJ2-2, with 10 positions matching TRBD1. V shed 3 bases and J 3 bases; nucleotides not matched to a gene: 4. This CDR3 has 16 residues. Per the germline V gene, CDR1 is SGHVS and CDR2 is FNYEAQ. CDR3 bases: TGTGCCAGCAGCTTGGGGGGACAGGGGTACACCGGGGAGCTGTTTTTT. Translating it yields CASSLGGQGYTGELFF.

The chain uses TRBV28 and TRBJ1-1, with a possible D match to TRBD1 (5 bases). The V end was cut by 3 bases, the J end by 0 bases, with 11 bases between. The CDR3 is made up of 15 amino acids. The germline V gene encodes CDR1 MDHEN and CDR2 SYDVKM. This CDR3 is CASSFPGSMNTEAFF. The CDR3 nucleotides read TGTGCCAGCAGTTTTCCAGGGTCCATGAACACTGAAGCTTTCTTT.

CDR3 in amino acids: CASSLAAVSTGELFF. The CDR3 DNA follows: TGTGCCAGCAGCTTAGCGGCAGTGAGCACCGGGGAGCTGTTTTTT. The V call is TRBV7-9, the J call TRBJ2-2; D unresolved. V was shortened by 0 bases and J by 4 bases, with 9 bases between the two germline ends. From germline, CDR1 is SEHNR and CDR2 FQNEAQ (reference sequence). The CDR3 spans 15 residues. The full variable domain, with the rest looked up from reference TRBV7-9 and TRBJ2-2, is DTGVSQNPRHKITKRGQNVTFRCDPISEHNRLYWYRQTLGQGPEFLTYFQNEAQLEKSRLLSDRFSAERPKGSFSTLEIQRTEQGDSAMYLCASSLAAVSTGELFFGEGSRLTVL.

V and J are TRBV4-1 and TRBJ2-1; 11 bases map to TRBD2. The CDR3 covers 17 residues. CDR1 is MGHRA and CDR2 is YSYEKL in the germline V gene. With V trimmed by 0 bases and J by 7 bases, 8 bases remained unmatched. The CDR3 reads CASSQDRASGRRNEQFF. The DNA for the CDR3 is TGCGCCAGCAGCCAAGACCGAGCTAGCGGGAGGAGGAATGAGCAGTTCTTC.